Each of the 21 T cell receptor beta chains below was sequenced from the same sample in a study of blood T cells in healthy people across ages. A J-beta primer mix and a sample-barcoded 5' primer were used in a second PCR of about 7 to 12 cycles. TCRdb re-called the 5' RACE reads with MiXCR, one entry per CDR3 protein. Of more than 550,000 distinct CDR3 sequences detected, about a fifth appear once; the ten largest clones hold about 22%. The sample comprised blood. The receptors stem from a man aged 65 to 85 in good health.

Details on this clonotype: One end of the junction fails to match germline, which may point to a read error. The chain couples TRBV4-3 to TRBJ2-3; no clear D. Germline CDR1 LGHNA, CDR2 YSLEER. The CDR3 totals 15 residues. CDR3 region: CAGSQELRDLDTQYF. The CDR3, as DNA: TGCGCCGGCAGCCAAGAGTTACGAGATCTAGATACGCAGTATTTT.

This clonotype was counted between two and nine times. This sequence joins TRBV5-1 and TRBJ2-7, with TRBD1 identical over 9 bases. Trimming at V came to 4 bases and at J to 7 bases, leaving 9 bases not matched to a gene. The CDR3 loop spans 14 amino acids. Germline V CDR1 and CDR2: SGHRS, YFSETQ. The CDR3 sequence is CASSQGQGRKEQYF. The CDR3 region has the DNA TGCGCCAGCAGCCAGGGACAGGGCCGTAAAGAGCAGTACTTC.

The chain employs TRBV7-2 and TRBJ1-1, with D uncertain. The CDR3 runs 15 residues. Trimming cost V 2 bases and J 3 bases, with 13 bases left between them. Germline-derived CDR1 and CDR2 are SGHTA and FQGNSA. The CDR3 here is CASSLYGVRDTEAFF. The CDR3 nucleotides read TGTGCCAGCAGCTTATATGGGGTAAGAGACACTGAAGCTTTCTTT. The full variable domain, in which reference TRBV7-2 and TRBJ1-1 provide the parts outside the CDR3, is GAGVSQSPSNKVTEKGKDVELRCDPISGHTALYWYRQSLGQGLEFLIYFQGNSAPDKSGLPSDRFSAERTGGSVSTLTIQRTQQEDSAVYLCASSLYGVRDTEAFFGQGTRLTVV.

This rearrangement joins TRBV20-1 to TRBJ2-5, with 7 bases matching TRBD1. The CDR3 contains 16 residues. The ends lost 0 bases at V and 0 bases at J; junction bases unmatched: 7. Germline V CDR1 and CDR2: DFQATT, SNEGSKA (reference sequence). CDR3 DNA sequence: TGCAGTGCTAGAGATCGGGACAGAATTTACCAAGAGACCCAGTACTTC. Its translation is CSARDRDRIYQETQYF.

This clonotype was seen more than once but under ten times. This rearrangement joins TRBV28 to TRBJ2-1; no clear D gene. Germline V gene data show CDR1 as MDHEN and CDR2 as SYDVKM. The CDR3 covers 12 residues. Trimming took off 1 base at V and 8 bases at J, with 6 bases between the two ends. The CDR3 nucleotides are TGTGCCAGCAGTTTATATAGAGATGAGCAGTTCTTC. This gives the protein CASSLYRDEQFF.

This clonotype was recorded a few times. The chain carries TRBV2 and TRBJ2-3; no clear D. V was cut by 4 bases and J by 6 bases, with 11 bases left in between. The CDR3 loop spans 13 amino acids. Germline V CDR1 and CDR2: SNHLY, FYNNEI. In DNA form, the CDR3 reads TGTGCCAGCAGTGCCGCAAAGGTGGATACGCAGTATTTT. It specifies CASSAAKVDTQYF.

The chain joins TRBV5-1 to TRBJ2-5; tentatively, D is TRBD2 (5 bases). Trimming cost V 5 bases and J 5 bases, with 13 bases left between them. The CDR3 extends over 13 amino acids. CDR1 SGHRS and CDR2 YFSETQ come from the germline V gene. The DNA of the CDR3 is TGCGCCAGCAGGAGGAGGTCGGGGGAGACCCAGTACTTC. It encodes CASRRRSGETQYF.

The sample holds a few counts of this clonotype. A much larger clone lies a single base off, so this may be a read error. The chain employs TRBV6-5 and TRBJ1-1; no reliable D call. The CDR3 spans 13 residues. Trimming took off 4 bases at V and 1 base at J, with 7 bases between the two ends. Germline V gene data show CDR1 as MNHEY and CDR2 as SVGAGI. The CDR3 here is CASSWAENTEAFF. In nucleotides, the CDR3 is TGTGCCAGCAGTTGGGCAGAGAACACTGAAGCTTTCTTT.

This clonotype was picked up many times. The chain employs TRBV6-5 and TRBJ2-3, with 7 bases aligning to TRBD1. Germline V CDR1 and CDR2: MNHEY, SVGAGI. Trimming took 10 bases from V and 2 from J; bases not matched to a gene: 6. The CDR3 is 13 residues long. CDR3 amino acids: CATRDSFTDTQYF. In nucleotides, the CDR3 is TGTGCCACCCGGGACAGCTTCACAGATACGCAGTATTTT.

The chain uses TRBV30 and TRBJ2-1; 10 bases match TRBD2. The CDR3 loop spans 14 amino acids. Germline V CDR1 and CDR2: GTSNPN, SVGIG (reference sequence). The CDR3: CASTSGASYNEQFF. The CDR3 DNA reads as TGTGCGTCAACTAGCGGGGCCTCCTACAATGAGCAGTTCTTC.

This clonotype has a handful of counts. The chain couples TRBV6-2 or TRBV6-3 to TRBJ2-2; 8 bases are a match to TRBD1. The V segment lost 8 bases and the J segment 4 bases; nucleotides outside the gene matches: 6. Germline lookup yields CDR1 MNHEY and CDR2 SVGEGT. The CDR3 extends over 14 amino acids. In DNA form, the CDR3 reads TGTGCCAGCCTTGAGGACAGGGTCACCGGGGAGCTGTTTTTT. Protein: CASLEDRVTGELFF.

The V gene is TRBV7-2, the J gene TRBJ1-5; weak D call: TRBD1 (5 bases). V was shortened by 5 bases and J by 0 bases, with 14 bases between the two germline ends. Germline CDR1 SGHTA, CDR2 FQGNSA. The length of the CDR3 is 16 residues. The CDR3 reads CASSHGPTASNQPQHF. The CDR3 nucleotides are TGTGCCAGCAGCCACGGCCCGACAGCTAGCAATCAGCCCCAGCATTTT.

This clonotype was seen only a few times. This sequence joins TRBV4-3 and TRBJ1-2; D perhaps matches TRBD1 (5 bases). Germline values: CDR1 LGHNA, CDR2 YSLEER. V lost 1 base to trimming and J lost 8 bases, with 20 bases between them. This CDR3 has 16 amino acids. This CDR3 reads CASSQVASGTAWGYTF. CDR3 in DNA: TGCGCCAGCAGCCAAGTCGCATCCGGGACTGCCTGGGGCTACACCTTC.

This rearrangement joins TRBV12-3 or TRBV12-4 to TRBJ1-1; D ambiguous. The CDR3 is made up of 16 amino acids. Trimming removed 2 bases from V and 1 base from J, with 14 bases in between. The CDR3: CASSLIVGVSNTEAFF. DNA for the CDR3: TGTGCCAGCAGTTTAATTGTTGGGGTATCGAACACTGAAGCTTTCTTT.

This clonotype was observed a single time. V is TRBV7-9 and J is TRBJ1-1; tentative D call: TRBD1 (6 bases). The CDR3 runs 17 residues. Germline V gene data show CDR1 as SEHNR and CDR2 as FQNEAQ (reference sequence). V lost 1 base to trimming and J lost 4 bases, with 19 bases between them. The CDR3 DNA reads TGTGCCAGCAGCTTAGGTGGGGGCGAGGTAAGGTCCACTGAAGCTTTCTTT. Translating it yields CASSLGGGEVRSTEAFF.

The chain has TRBV12-3 or TRBV12-4 and TRBJ1-1, with D possibly matching TRBD1 (6 bases). Deletions cut 5 bases from V and 1 base from J, with 11 bases between. This CDR3 region has 14 residues. The CDR3 DNA reads as TGTGCCAGCAGTGACCGGGACAAGAACACTGAAGCTTTCTTT. Protein sequence: CASSDRDKNTEAFF.

The DNA for the CDR3 is TGTGCCATCAGTGACGTACAGGGGTTGCCCTATGGCTACACCTTC. It encodes CAISDVQGLPYGYTF. The chain couples TRBV10-3 to TRBJ1-2, with 7 nucleotides matching TRBD1. CDR1 and CDR2 (germline): ENHRY, SYGVKD. The CDR3 is 15 residues long. V lost 3 bases to trimming and J lost 4 bases; unmatched junction nucleotides: 8.

This clonotype has a handful of counts. The genes are TRBV11-2 and TRBJ1-5; D unclear. Per the germline V gene, CDR1 is SGHAT and CDR2 is FQNNGV. The CDR3 loop spans 14 amino acids. V was clipped by 1 base and J by 6 bases, with 10 bases between them. CDR3 DNA sequence: TGTGCCAGCAGCTTAGGGATAGGAACTCAGCCCCAGCATTTT. As protein: CASSLGIGTQPQHF.

This clonotype was detected a few times. The V call is TRBV6-2 or TRBV6-3, the J call TRBJ1-1; D is ambiguous. V lost 2 bases to trimming and J lost 1 base, with 11 bases between them. The CDR3 is made up of 15 amino acids. Germline V gene sequence: CDR1 MNHEY, CDR2 SVGEGT. This chain's CDR3 is CASSYSLARNTEAFF. CDR3 sequence (DNA): TGTGCCAGCAGTTACAGCCTTGCCAGGAACACTGAAGCTTTCTTT.

The chain couples TRBV5-1 to TRBJ1-4; D perhaps matches TRBD1 (5 bases). The V and J ends lost 4 bases and 5 bases respectively, with 12 bases between them. The CDR3 extends over 14 amino acids. Germline V CDR1 and CDR2: SGHRS, YFSETQ. Here the CDR3 DNA reads TGCGCCAGCAGCCCCTCGGGGGGGAATGAAAAACTGTTTTTT. It codes for CASSPSGGNEKLFF.

There are a few counts of this clonotype. The rearrangement links TRBV6-1 to TRBJ2-4, with a possible D match to TRBD1 (5 bases). V gave up 6 bases and J gave up 1 base, with 16 bases separating them. Germline CDR1 is MNHNS and CDR2 is SASEGT. The CDR3 covers 16 residues. In DNA, the CDR3 is TGTGCCAGCAGCCAGCGCAGGGTACTGGCCAAAAACATTCAGTACTTC. Encoded protein: CASSQRRVLAKNIQYF.